The 32 T cell receptor beta chains in this list originate from one sample, sequenced in a study of shared clonotypes between healthy human individuals. CD8 cells classed as naive were CD45RO-negative and positively selected for CCR7, excluding terminally differentiated effector memory CD45RA+ cells. Generated by immunoSEQ multiplex PCR, the TCRdb table keeps only in-frame clones and is missing some. The sample lists about 870,000 clones, about 92% occurring once. The sequencing input was naive CD8+ T cells sorted from blood. Source of these receptors: a man aged 25 to 45 in good health.

The genes are TRBV19 and TRBJ2-1, with TRBD2 identical over 7 bases. This CDR3 has 14 amino acids. CDR1 is LNHDA, CDR2 SQIVND, per germline (reference sequence). V trimming: 1 base; J trimming: 9 bases; junction bases outside the gene matches: 6. CDR3 region: CASSIGREIGEQFF. The CDR3 DNA sequence: TGTGCCAGTAGTATAGGGCGGGAGATCGGTGAGCAGTTCTTC.

This clone was seen a single time. The chain combines TRBV5-6 with TRBJ2-7; D unresolved. V lost 4 bases, J lost 5 bases, and 10 bases lay in between. Germline lookup yields CDR1 SGHDT and CDR2 YYEEEE. This CDR3 has 12 amino acids. CDR3 nucleotide sequence: TGTGCCAGCAGCCCGTTCGGTAACGAGCAGTACTTC. Its translation is CASSPFGNEQYF.

V usage is TRBV6-6 and J usage is TRBJ1-1; possibly TRBD1 for D (6 bases). Trimming took off 5 bases at V and 3 bases at J, with 7 bases between the two ends. Per the germline V gene, CDR1 is MNHNY and CDR2 is SVGAGI (reference sequence). This CDR3 is 12 amino acids long. As DNA, the CDR3 is TGTGCCAGCAGTGACAGGTACACTGAAGCTTTCTTT. It is translated as CASSDRYTEAFF.

The chain joins TRBV30 to TRBJ2-3; D might be TRBD1 or TRBD2, each matching 5 bases. The germline V gene has CDR1 GTSNPN and CDR2 SVGIG (reference sequence). This CDR3 region has 15 residues. V was pared by 6 bases and J by 0 bases, with 16 bases between. This CDR3 reads CACLGTGPSTDTQYF. The CDR3 nucleotides read TGTGCCTGTTTGGGGACGGGACCTAGCACAGATACGCAGTATTTT.

The J gene is TRBJ1-4, the V gene TRBV7-9, with D possibly TRBD1 on 6 matching bases. Trimming took 5 bases from V and 7 from J, leaving 20 bases between them. From germline, CDR1 is SEHNR and CDR2 FQNEAQ (reference sequence). This CDR3 has 16 residues. The CDR3 sequence: CASSPTTGTSGEKLFF. The CDR3, as DNA: TGTGCCAGCAGCCCGACGACCGGGACATCAGGTGAAAAACTGTTTTTT.

The J gene is TRBJ1-4, the V gene TRBV19, with D perhaps TRBD1 (6 bases). The CDR3 is made up of 16 amino acids. Trimming took 2 bases from V and 2 from J, leaving 12 bases between them. The germline gives CDR1 LNHDA, CDR2 SQIVND (reference sequence). Written as DNA, the CDR3 is TGTGCCAGTAGTATACTCCAGGGGTATACTAATGAAAAACTGTTTTTT. Protein: CASSILQGYTNEKLFF.

The chain joins TRBV27 to TRBJ1-2; D gene unclear. CDR3 length: 13 amino acids. Trimming took off 5 bases at V and 13 bases at J, with 20 bases between the two ends. Germline V gives CDR1 MNHEY, CDR2 SMNVEV (reference sequence). CDR3 sequence: CASSLGPAARVTF. CDR3 DNA: TGTGCCAGCAGTCTAGGACCTGCAGCGAGGGTCACCTTC.

A few counts support this clone. Within the sample, other DNA sequences also encode this same CDR3. V usage is TRBV27 and J usage is TRBJ2-1; D is ambiguous. V lost 4 bases and J lost 8, with 9 bases in between. The germline V gene encodes CDR1 MNHEY and CDR2 SMNVEV (reference sequence). This CDR3 region has 12 residues. The chain's CDR3 is CASSSIGDEQFF. The CDR3 DNA sequence: TGTGCCAGCAGTTCCATTGGGGATGAGCAGTTCTTC.

The chain uses TRBV10-2 and TRBJ2-1; 8 positions match TRBD2. The CDR3 is made up of 12 amino acids. The ends lost 6 bases at V and 15 bases at J; junction bases unmatched: 10. Germline V gene sequence: CDR1 WSHSY, CDR2 SAAADI. The DNA of the CDR3 is TGCGCCAGCAGAGAACTAGCGGAAAGGTGGTTCTTC. Its protein is CASRELAERWFF.

The chain employs TRBV7-8 and TRBJ2-7; weak D call: TRBD1 (6 bases). CDR1 and CDR2 from the germline V gene are SGHVS and FQNEAQ. The V end lost 2 bases, the J end lost 1 base, and 24 bases lay between the germline ends. The length of the CDR3 is 19 residues. DNA of the CDR3: TGTGCCAGCAGCTTAAACTCTTGGTCCGACAGGAGTGAATCCTACGAGCAGTACTTC. It specifies CASSLNSWSDRSESYEQYF. Full variable domain (rest looked up from reference TRBV7-8 and TRBJ2-7): GAGVSQSPRYKVAKRGQDVALRCDPISGHVSLFWYQQALGQGPEFLTYFQNEAQLDKSGLPSDRFFAERPEGSVSTLKIQRTQQEDSAVYLCASSLNSWSDRSESYEQYFGPGTRLTVT.

The rearrangement joins TRBV10-3 to TRBJ2-5; 13 bases align to TRBD2. CDR3 size: 17 residues. V was pared by 4 bases and J by 5 bases, with 10 bases of the junction left unmatched. Germline V gene lookup returns CDR1 ENHRY and CDR2 SYGVKD. The CDR3 DNA reads as TGTGCCATCAGTGCACTAGCGGGAGGGCCCGAAGTTGAGACCCAGTACTTC. Protein product: CAISALAGGPEVETQYF.

The V and J genes are TRBV6-5 and TRBJ2-3; 11 positions match TRBD2. The CDR3 has 16 residues. CDR1 is MNHEY, CDR2 SVGAGI, per germline. After removal of 4 bases from V and 1 base from J, the junction contained 4 bases not matched to a gene. CDR3: CASSSLLAGGTDTQYF. The CDR3 DNA reads as TGTGCCAGCAGTTCTTTACTAGCGGGAGGCACAGATACGCAGTATTTT.

The chain links TRBV27 to TRBJ2-5; 8 nucleotides align to TRBD1. This CDR3 has 14 amino acids. Germline loops: CDR1 MNHEY, CDR2 SMNVEV (reference sequence). With V trimmed by 4 bases and J by 5 bases, 6 bases remained unmatched. CDR3: CASSSRTGRETQYF. The CDR3 coding sequence is TGTGCCAGCAGTTCCCGGACAGGGAGGGAGACCCAGTACTTC.

In this sample, this clone turned up once. The chain links TRBV28 to TRBJ2-7, with D uncertain. The length of the CDR3 is 14 residues. Germline CDR1 and CDR2: MDHEN and SYDVKM. Trimming removed 5 bases from V and 0 bases from J, with 11 bases in between. The CDR3 spells CASSPDRNSYEQYF. CDR3 bases: TGTGCCAGCAGTCCCGACCGCAACTCCTACGAGCAGTACTTC.

V gene TRBV27 combines with J gene TRBJ2-1; a weak D match, TRBD2 (6 bases). Between the trimmed V and J ends, which lost 9 bases and 10 bases, there was a span of 16 bases. Germline CDR1 reads MNHEY; CDR2 reads SMNVEV (reference sequence). This CDR3 is built from 12 residues. Here the CDR3 reads CASSLIGREQFF. The CDR3 coding sequence is TGTGCCAGTAGCCTGATCGGGAGAGAGCAGTTCTTC.

The V gene is TRBV7-9, the J gene TRBJ2-7; D perhaps matches TRBD2 (5 bases). The germline gives CDR1 SEHNR, CDR2 FQNEAQ (reference sequence). The V end was cut by 5 bases, the J end by 0 bases, with 20 bases between. This CDR3 spans 17 amino acids. The CDR3 spells CASSMVVRETNSYEQYF. DNA of the CDR3: TGTGCCAGCAGCATGGTTGTAAGGGAGACAAACTCCTACGAGCAGTACTTC.

Points on this clone: Other DNA sequences within the sample encode an identical CDR3. The chain couples TRBV27 to TRBJ2-1, with a possible D match to TRBD2 (6 bases). V dropped 5 bases and J dropped 9 bases, with 11 bases sitting between them. In germline, CDR1 is MNHEY, CDR2 SMNVEV (reference sequence). CDR3 size: 12 residues. The CDR3 is CASSLGGGEQFF. In DNA, the CDR3 is TGTGCCAGCAGTCTGGGAGGAGGTGAGCAGTTCTTC.

This chain links TRBV7-2 with TRBJ1-1; 8 bases are a match to TRBD1. Trimming took 8 bases from V and 3 from J; bases not matched to a gene: 5. Germline lookup yields CDR1 SGHTA and CDR2 FQGNSA. The CDR3 has 13 amino acids. This CDR3 reads CASGTGTYTEAFF. Here the CDR3 DNA reads TGTGCCAGCGGGACAGGAACGTACACTGAAGCTTTCTTT.

CDR3 sequence reads: CASSDPTAGSSYNEQFF. The DNA for the CDR3 is TGTGCCAGCAGTGACCCGACGGCAGGGTCTTCCTACAATGAGCAGTTCTTC. The chain is built from TRBV6-1 and TRBJ2-1; D possibly corresponds to TRBD1 (5 bases). Germline CDR1 and CDR2: MNHNS and SASEGT. The CDR3 sequence is 17 residues long. Trimming cost V 3 bases and J 1 base, with 16 bases left between them.

Here the CDR3 DNA reads TGTGCCAGCAGCGGCAGGACAGGGGGCATCGGATACGAGCAGTACTTC. It is translated as CASSGRTGGIGYEQYF. The chain uses TRBV13 and TRBJ2-7; 11 bases are a match to TRBD1. From germline, CDR1 is PRHDT and CDR2 FYEKMQ (reference sequence). The CDR3 is 16 amino acids. The V and J ends lost 5 bases and 4 bases, in that order; junction bases with no gene match: 10.

The chain combines TRBV6-1 with TRBJ1-4; no firm D call. Per the germline V gene, CDR1 is MNHNS and CDR2 is SASEGT. The length of the CDR3 is 12 residues. V lost 6 bases to trimming and J lost 4 bases, with 6 bases between them. CDR3 sequence (DNA): TGTGCCAGCAGCCTTTATAATGAAAAACTGTTTTTT. This codes for CASSLYNEKLFF.

The chain joins TRBV6-5 to TRBJ2-6; the D is unclear. There are 16 residues in the CDR3. V lost 2 bases and J lost 2, with 10 bases in between. The germline CDR1 and CDR2 sequences are MNHEY and SVGAGI. CDR3 loop: CASSYADRTGANVLTF. The DNA of the CDR3 is TGTGCCAGCAGTTACGCTGATCGGACTGGGGCCAACGTCCTGACTTTC.

The rearrangement uses TRBV4-1 and TRBJ2-1; 11 bases align to TRBD1. CDR3 length: 15 residues. J gave up 6 bases and V 4 bases, and 5 bases lay outside the gene matches. Germline lookup yields CDR1 MGHRA and CDR2 YSYEKL. The CDR3 region has the DNA TGCGCCAGCAGCCCCGGGACAGGGGGGCTCAATGAGCAGTTCTTC. This codes for CASSPGTGGLNEQFF.

The chain uses TRBV2 and TRBJ1-1; the D is unclear. Trimming stripped 6 bases from V and 0 bases from J, with 5 bases between. Germline loops: CDR1 SNHLY, CDR2 FYNNEI. The CDR3 consists of 12 residues. DNA of the CDR3: TGTGCCAGCAGGGGGTTGAACACTGAAGCTTTCTTT. It translates to CASRGLNTEAFF.

This clone showed up just once. The rearrangement uses TRBV11-2 and TRBJ2-1; D possibly uses TRBD1 or TRBD2 (5 bases each). This CDR3 has 17 amino acids. Germline loops: CDR1 SGHAT, CDR2 FQNNGV. The ends were cut back, 4 bases at V and 0 bases at J, with 16 bases in the middle. The CDR3, as DNA: TGTGCCAGCAGCTCCCCCCTGGGGGTAAGCTCCTACAATGAGCAGTTCTTC. Residues: CASSSPLGVSSYNEQFF. Filled out from reference TRBV11-2 and TRBJ2-1, the complete variable domain reads EAGVAQSPRYKIIEKRQSVAFWCNPISGHATLYWYQQILGQGPKLLIQFQNNGVVDDSQLPKDRFSAERLKGVDSTLKIQPAKLEDSAVYLCASSSPLGVSSYNEQFFGPGTRLTVL.

This clone was found once. One base away lies a much larger clone, so this may be a sequencing read error. V and J are TRBV5-8 and TRBJ1-5, with 9 bases fitting TRBD1. V lost 3 bases to trimming and J lost 4 bases; unmatched junction nucleotides: 2. Germline CDR1 reads SGHTS; CDR2 reads YDEGEE. The CDR3 runs 14 residues. CDR3 DNA: TGTGCCAGCAGCTCTGACAGGGGGAATCAGCCCCAGCATTTT. Protein product: CASSSDRGNQPQHF.

Concerning this clone: The same CDR3 also results from other DNA sequences found in this sample. V and J are TRBV7-9 and TRBJ2-2; no clear D. The germline CDR1 and CDR2 sequences are SEHNR and FQNEAQ (reference sequence). Trimming cost V 4 bases and J 0 bases, with 3 bases left between them. This CDR3 has 13 residues. CDR3 DNA sequence: TGTGCCAGCAGCTCATCGAACACCGGGGAGCTGTTTTTT. Protein sequence: CASSSSNTGELFF.

The chain uses TRBV19 and TRBJ2-7; D is uncertain. The CDR3 has 13 amino acids. Trimming stripped 3 bases from V and 0 bases from J, with 6 bases between. Germline CDR1 reads LNHDA; CDR2 reads SQIVND (reference sequence). For the CDR3, the DNA is TGTGCCAGTAGTATTTTCAACTCCTACGAGCAGTACTTC. Residues: CASSIFNSYEQYF.

V usage is TRBV7-6 and J usage is TRBJ2-7, with D tentatively TRBD1 (5 bases). Germline V gene sequence: CDR1 SGHVS, CDR2 FNYEAQ. V was pared by 5 bases and J by 12 bases, with 26 bases between. This CDR3 spans 15 amino acids. The CDR3 reads CASSPPPGKDRSLYF. Written as DNA, the CDR3 is TGTGCCAGCAGCCCCCCCCCAGGGAAGGACCGTTCTTTGTACTTC.

This clone was recorded once. The chain combines TRBV7-2 with TRBJ2-3, with D possibly called TRBD1 or TRBD2 (5 bases each). CDR1 and CDR2 (germline): SGHTA, FQGNSA. The V end was cut by 4 bases, the J end by 4 bases, with 27 bases between. This CDR3 comprises 19 residues. CDR3 DNA sequence: TGTGCCAGCAGCTCATCCGGGGACCCCGTTTATGTTGGCGCAGATACGCAGTATTTT. It yields the protein CASSSSGDPVYVGADTQYF.

In its sample, this clone was seen once. V gene TRBV11-2 combines with J gene TRBJ2-1, with 7 positions matching TRBD1. V dropped 0 bases and J dropped 5; count of bases not matched to a gene: 13. CDR1 and CDR2 from the germline V gene are SGHAT and FQNNGV. The CDR3 covers 18 residues. CDR3 sequence (DNA): TGTGCCAGCAGCTTAGATCGTCGGACAGGTCAAATTAACAATGAGCAGTTCTTC. Its protein product is CASSLDRRTGQINNEQFF.

This clone was seen once. The rearrangement uses TRBV6-5 and TRBJ1-5, with TRBD1 as a possible D gene (6 bases). Germline assignment: CDR1 MNHEY and CDR2 SVGAGI. The CDR3 extends over 15 amino acids. Trimming took 0 bases from V and 6 from J, leaving 12 bases between them. The CDR3 DNA follows: TGTGCCAGCAGTTACTCGGGGGGCGAGGGTCAGCCCCAGCATTTT. Its protein product is CASSYSGGEGQPQHF.